This passage covers 12 T cell receptor beta chains from one sample sequenced in a study of blood T cell repertoires in COVID-19. Data came from immunoSEQ multiplex PCR; TCRdb stores just in-frame clones and leaves some out. The sample yields a few hundred thousand clones, approximately 83% seen once. Sequencing input: PBMCs or T cells enriched from blood (not recorded which). The source is a woman aged 30 to 39 who had recovered from COVID-19.

This chain uses TRBV19 with TRBJ2-3; D remains unclear. Germline lookup yields CDR1 LNHDA and CDR2 SQIVND (reference sequence). The CDR3 is 15 amino acids. The ends were cut back, 6 bases at V and 0 bases at J, with 13 bases in the middle. The CDR3 region is CASRVTAASTDTQYF. Written as DNA, the CDR3 is TGTGCCAGTAGGGTGACTGCTGCTAGCACAGATACGCAGTATTTT.

The chain couples TRBV24-1 to TRBJ2-7; the match to TRBD1 covers 7 bases. CDR1 and CDR2 from the germline V gene are KGHDR and SFDVKD. This CDR3 spans 14 amino acids. The V gene end was trimmed by 6 bases and the J gene end by 6 bases; junction bases not matched to a gene: 10. The CDR3 protein is CATSSRQGKVEQYF. CDR3 sequence (DNA): TGTGCCACCAGTTCACGACAGGGAAAGGTCGAGCAGTACTTC.

The chain combines TRBV7-3 with TRBJ1-5; TRBD1 agrees at 8 bases. The CDR3 is 15 amino acids. V was pared by 5 bases and J by 4 bases, with 7 bases of the junction left unmatched. Germline V gene data show CDR1 as SGHTA and CDR2 as FQGTGA. CDR3 sequence (DNA): TGTGCCAGCAGCGAGGCAGGGGGCTCTAATCAGCCCCAGCATTTT. It specifies CASSEAGGSNQPQHF.

This clone was counted between two and nine times. The V call is TRBV5-6, the J call TRBJ1-2; unclear D gene. The germline V gene encodes CDR1 SGHDT and CDR2 YYEEEE. The ends were cut back, 1 base at V and 4 bases at J, with 8 bases in the middle. This CDR3 is built from 13 residues. DNA of the CDR3: TGTGCCAGCAGCTTGCCGACTTCCTATGGCTACACCTTC. Its translation: CASSLPTSYGYTF.

This clone has just a few counts. V and J are TRBV7-6 and TRBJ1-3; perhaps TRBD1 as D (5 bases). Trimming took 5 bases from V and 0 from J, leaving 11 bases between them. Germline lookup yields CDR1 SGHVS and CDR2 FNYEAQ. The CDR3 runs to 15 residues. This CDR3 is CASSRQTLSGNTIYF. The CDR3 region has the DNA TGTGCCAGCAGCCGACAGACACTCTCTGGAAACACCATATATTTT.

This rearrangement joins TRBV4-1 to TRBJ2-7, with a weak D call TRBD1 (5 bases). With 1 base removed from V and 7 bases from J, the gap between germline ends came to 8 bases. The germline gives CDR1 MGHRA, CDR2 YSYEKL. CDR3 size: 12 residues. CDR3 DNA sequence: TGCGCCAGCAGCCAAGGGAACAGGGAGCAGTACTTC. Protein sequence: CASSQGNREQYF.

The chain employs TRBV20-1 and TRBJ2-1; 7 nucleotides line up with TRBD1. The germline V gene has CDR1 DFQATT and CDR2 SNEGSKA (reference sequence). The CDR3 is 14 residues long. Trimming cost V 3 bases and J 5 bases; bases outside gene matches: 7. The CDR3 DNA follows: TGCAGTGCTAGTTCCCGGGACAGAAACAATGAGCAGTTCTTC. It encodes CSASSRDRNNEQFF.

The V gene is TRBV5-6, the J gene TRBJ2-2; no clear D. V was trimmed by 4 bases and J by 0 bases, leaving 13 bases between them. The CDR3 length is 16 residues. CDR1 and CDR2 (germline): SGHDT, YYEEEE. The CDR3 sequence: CASSPASSPNTGELFF. The CDR3 nucleotides are TGTGCCAGCAGCCCCGCTAGTAGCCCGAACACCGGGGAGCTGTTTTTT.

This clone was picked up one time. The J gene is TRBJ1-4, the V gene TRBV18; D gene unclear. Trimming removed 1 base from V and 10 bases from J, with 16 bases in between. Germline CDR1 KGHSH, CDR2 LQKENI. The CDR3 length is 15 residues. The CDR3 sequence is CASSPRDPEAGKLFF. CDR3 DNA: TGTGCCAGCTCACCACGCGACCCCGAAGCAGGAAAACTGTTTTTT.

The chain carries TRBV15 and TRBJ1-2; 9 bases agree with TRBD1. The CDR3 consists of 16 residues. CDR1 is LNHNV and CDR2 is YYDKDF in the germline V gene (reference sequence). J was trimmed by 4 bases and V by 0 bases; bases with no gene match: 6. The CDR3 region is CATSRDGTGRFYGYTF. CDR3 in DNA: TGTGCCACCAGCAGAGACGGGACAGGGAGGTTCTATGGCTACACCTTC.

CDR3 protein: CASSFTSGNNEQFF. CDR3 in DNA: TGTGCCAGCAGTTTCACTAGCGGAAACAATGAGCAGTTCTTC. The genes are TRBV28 and TRBJ2-1, with 8 positions matching TRBD2. V was pared by 3 bases and J by 5 bases, with 3 bases of the junction left unmatched. Germline CDR1 MDHEN, CDR2 SYDVKM. The CDR3 contains 14 residues.

This chain links TRBV6-5 with TRBJ1-2; D unclear. Trimming took 6 bases from V and 0 from J, leaving 11 bases between them. CDR1 and CDR2 (germline): MNHEY, SVGAGI. This CDR3 region has 14 residues. The CDR3 nucleotides are TGTGCCAGCAGAGCGGGGATGGCTAACTATGGCTACACCTTC. Translating it yields CASRAGMANYGYTF.